What follows describes a single TCR beta chain. Its specific antigen is unknown. It has no much larger one-base neighbor in the sample; base qualities were not kept. This sample is part of a study of cytomegalovirus exposure and HLA in healthy donors listed by TCRdb under 2017. General notes on the study: An earlier analysis of several hundred of the donors reported 276 Gb of sequence data and 95 million to 130 million unique TCR beta sequences obtained from about 179 million T cells. An early release covering some 640 HLA-typed donors comprised 250 to 350 gigabases of sequencing data and about 90 million unique TCR sequences. The genetic ancestry cluster associated with self-reported Caucasian donors included 70% to 85% of the 300 to 450 genotyped donors. The study aimed to test whether cataloging public T cell receptors could reveal signatures of past pathogen exposure. The study used immunosequencing to profile the T cell repertoires of approximately 630 subjects and linked those repertoires to cytomegalovirus serostatus. Besides the first cohort of around 670 subjects, a separate validation cohort made up of 120 different subjects was used. High-throughput TCR immunosequencing, statistical association of individual TCRs with disease status, and machine learning were combined to predict cytomegalovirus infection status. A later analysis re-analyzed previously published TCR beta repertoires from about 730 donors and added high-resolution HLA genotyping to study TCR occurrence patterns. In the later analysis, no new phenotypic data were used to find candidate immune exposures; instead, reliance was placed on TCR beta sequences and their occurrence across donors. An earlier analysis of around 540 of the donors applied high-throughput TCR beta sequencing to assess whether each TCR beta V gene segment acted as functional or pseudogenic. Donor age, sex, ethnicity and CMV serostatus were collected together with the repertoire data. Genome-wide SNP genotypes for about 65% of the roughly 700 donors were used in a later genetic analysis, which treated that subset as a discovery cohort. All discovery cohort repertoires had been generated using a single sequencing platform. Both class I and class II loci were covered by HLA typing, at four-digit resolution. The number of donors typed differed by locus, with 629-630 for A, B, C, DRB1 and DQB1, more than 500 for DQA1, nearly 610 for DPA1, and over 400 for DPB1. Four or five DR-DQ haplotypes were handled as single units for association and clustering because linkage in the cohort was strong. On average, roughly 250,000 unique TCR beta nucleotide sequences were sequenced per donor among 398 genotyped donors of the cohort, with roughly 18% of those sequences being non-productive.

The protocol used for the library was the immunoSEQ multiplex PCR assay. A mixture of 60 forward primers for TCR Vbeta segments and 13 reverse primers for TCR Jbeta segments was used in the multiplex PCR. The CDR3 region of rearranged TCR beta genes was amplified from genomic DNA with a multiplex PCR assay. Amplified TCR beta libraries were sequenced as 87-base-pair reads on the Illumina HiSeq System. For the original study's pipeline: In a later analysis, tens of millions of unique TCR beta chains were counted across the approximately 640 repertoires, and roughly 9.9 million of these chains were shared by at least two donors. A nearest-neighbor algorithm error-corrected the raw reads and collapsed the reads into unique sequences, merging closely related sequences to remove PCR and sequencing errors. Alignment of CDR3 sequences to IMGT reference sequences was used to assign V, D and J gene segments. For a sequence to be retained, a match of at least six nucleotides to both a V gene segment and a J gene segment was required. A rearrangement was called productive if the CDR3 had no stop codons and remained in frame with V and J, and every other rearrangement was called non-productive. Following IMGT convention, CDR3 was defined as the stretch from the second conserved V-encoded cysteine up to the conserved J-encoded phenylalanine. Sequences without an unambiguous match to a single V gene segment were excluded from the earlier analysis of 450 to 650 of the donors. In an earlier analysis of several hundred of the donors, V segments were called functional above 56.7% productive rearrangements and were called segregating when the between-donor standard deviation exceeded 5%. A statistical classification framework was built for diagnosing cytomegalovirus status from the catalog of TCR beta chain sequences. V and J gene assignment, in a later analysis, came from comparing TCR nucleotide sequences with IMGT/GENE-DB human TR gene sequences. In a later analysis, CDR3 sequences and most-parsimonious VDJ recombination scenarios were assigned using the TCRdist pipeline. In a later analysis, every TCR beta chain was defined by the combination of its CDR3 amino acid sequence and its V-gene family, and reads without a unique V-gene family were dropped. As a way to deal with suspected cross-contamination and a sequencing artifact, a later analysis dropped hundreds of nucleotide sequences that were highly shared and had low generation probability. In a later analysis, a clonal expansion index for each public chain was calculated from normalized within-repertoire ranks of inferred template counts. A later analysis computed generation probabilities with a VDJ recombination model fitted to out-of-frame rearrangements, and checked the results against IGoR. A later analysis scored TCR-TCR, TCR-HLA and TCR-CMV co-occurrence with hypergeometric tests, applying a repertoire-size bias correction to TCR pairs. In a later analysis, false discovery rates were estimated by permuting HLA or CMV assignments 20 times. In a later analysis, co-occurring TCRs were grouped using DBSCAN, with TCRdist sequence similarity added in when clustering inside HLA-allele-positive subsets. Repertoires with fewer than 30,000 or more than 120,000 public chains, plus five repertoires with anomalous nucleotide sharing, were excluded from co-occurrence clustering. Drawn from immuneACCESS, this table holds only the in-frame rearrangements with V and J called that TCRdb kept. Clones are partly lost; checked studies trace under half to an unresolved V gene and leave the rest unexplained. For V, J and clone size, that table is used; D and trimming come from the DNA. This sample lists about 150,000 clones; around 75% were detected once. Around 1.7% of the sample belongs to the ten largest clones.

The cohort comprised some 730 healthy bone marrow donors. Cohort members were all nominally healthy when sampled, although unrecorded immune exposures were likely present. The donor tested CMV seronegative, placing the donor among the approximately 400 seronegative members of the cohort. A peripheral blood sample was collected from each donor, and TCR beta sequencing was performed on peripheral blood mononuclear cells. The Qiagen DNeasy Blood Extraction Kit was used to extract genomic DNA from the blood cell samples. Paper-wide results and their limitations: Because counts were too low, about 15 rarely observed V segments, including chromosome 9 orphons, were left out of the earlier analysis of a few hundred of the donors. In a later analysis, several top co-occurrence clusters were reported to appear linked to parvovirus B19, influenza, CMV and Epstein-Barr virus. In an earlier analysis of 587 of the donors, most TCR beta V segments appeared in productive rearrangements about 87% or about 30% of the time, broadly matching IMGT annotations. An association between a missense DCLRE1C variant and V-gene and J-gene trimming of TCR beta chains was found in a later genetic analysis and replicated in an independent cohort. A later analysis associated about 16,000 TCR beta sequences with specific HLA alleles at a false discovery rate of 0.05. Assigning TCR associations to individual alleles was difficult when HLA alleles, especially DR and DQ, strongly co-occurred. The authors suggested that the approach could potentially be generalized to other disease states and immunological phenotypes. Three of the identified cytomegalovirus-associated TCR beta chains were confirmed in vitro to be specific for cytomegalovirus antigens. Because HLA typing was unavailable for some donors at each locus, only the typed subset was used in association tests. Compared with equally common non-associated chains, HLA-associated TCR beta chains in a later analysis were more clonally expanded and had lower generation probabilities. For the cohort, immune exposure information was limited to CMV serostatus. In both the original and validation cohorts, the classifier was reported to diagnose cytomegalovirus status with high specificity and sensitivity. While some public TCRs were present in many individuals, most TCR sequences turned up only very rarely across donors. A further reported finding was that TCR beta sequences accurately predicted the HLA-A and HLA-B alleles for most subjects in the first cohort. The cohort was sequenced for TCR beta chains only, and without alpha or paired-chain data the features that could be detected were limited. The presence/absence analyses assumed that sequencing depth was roughly uniform across donors, and that assumption may not be true. In the study, approximately 150 TCR beta chains were listed as associated with cytomegalovirus. Compared with the roughly 720-donor mean, donors in an Asian-associated ancestry cluster had fewer N-insertions in productive TCRs, according to a later genetic analysis. Correlated functional status among segregating V segments might be attributable to linkage disequilibrium, but an unknown experimental factor could not be ruled out. Most CMV-associated TCR beta chains appeared to be HLA-restricted in a later analysis, and the HLA associations seemed to be driven largely by CMV exposure. In a later analysis, the rate of TCR association differed among HLA loci, with DRB1 alleles having the most associated TCRs and HLA-C alleles having the fewest. A cluster of highly shared sequence variants was judged likely to be a technical artifact of the sequencing pipeline.

Source material: PBMCs. The source of this sequence is a woman in her thirties or forties in good health and CMV-seronegative.

The DNA sequence is as follows: TGTGCCAGTAGTATAGTAGGCAGGGGTAAGGGTCAGCCCCAGCATTTT. Its protein product is CASSIVGRGKGQPQHF. The V and J genes are TRBV19 and TRBJ1-5; TRBD1 is a weak D gene call, 6 bases matching. The CDR3 runs 16 amino acids, cysteine and phenylalanine included. This entry keeps only the CDR3 DNA: 48 bases, framed from base 1. The germline ends are 16 bases apart after V is trimmed by 1 base and J by 6 bases. The germline V gene (reference sequence) specifies LNHDA as CDR1 and SQIVND as CDR2.